This passage covers 21 T cell receptor beta chains from one sample sequenced in a study of cytomegalovirus exposure and HLA in healthy donors. The PCR was carried out with 60 Vbeta primers and 13 Jbeta primers. Libraries were prepared by immunoSEQ multiplex PCR; TCRdb keeps only in-frame clonotypes and omits some of them. The top ten hold roughly 1.9% of the sample, which has 150,000 to 200,000 clones, roughly four fifths seen once. Sequencing was done on a sample of PBMCs. The receptors were gathered from a woman in her twenties or thirties in good health and CMV-seropositive.

The rearrangement joins TRBV18 to TRBJ2-1, with TRBD1 matching 8 bases. Per germline, CDR1 KGHSH and CDR2 LQKENI. V lost 9 bases to trimming and J lost 6 bases; unmatched junction nucleotides: 10. This CDR3 contains 14 residues. The CDR3 region is CASSRGQGFNEQFF. The CDR3 nucleotides read TGTGCCAGTTCTAGAGGACAGGGTTTCAATGAGCAGTTCTTC.

The V gene is TRBV4-3, the J gene TRBJ2-7; D perhaps matches TRBD2 (6 bases). V lost 4 bases to trimming and J lost 2 bases, with 12 bases between them. Germline V lookup: CDR1 LGHNA, CDR2 YSLEER. The CDR3 runs to 14 residues. The CDR3 is CASSRSSGTYEQYF. The CDR3 DNA follows: TGCGCCAGCAGCCGCAGTAGCGGCACCTACGAGCAGTACTTC.

The chain links TRBV5-1 to TRBJ1-2, with 8 bases identical to TRBD1. J gave up 7 bases and V 4 bases, and 15 bases lay outside the gene matches. CDR3 length: 16 residues. The germline CDR1 and CDR2 sequences are SGHRS and YFSETQ. Here the CDR3 DNA reads TGCGCCAGCAGCCCCCTGACAGGGGAAGTACGCCGTGGCTACACCTTC. Its protein product is CASSPLTGEVRRGYTF. Full variable domain (outside the CDR3, taken from reference TRBV5-1 and TRBJ1-2): KAGVTQTPRYLIKTRGQQVTLSCSPISGHRSVSWYQQTPGQGLQFLFEYFSETQRNKGNFPGRFSGRQFSNSRSEMNVSTLELGDSALYLCASSPLTGEVRRGYTFGSGTRLTVV.

J is TRBJ1-5 and V is TRBV2; D perhaps matches TRBD1 (5 bases). Trimming cost V 8 bases and J 9 bases, with 20 bases left between them. The CDR3 is made up of 14 amino acids. Germline V gene data show CDR1 as SNHLY and CDR2 as FYNNEI. CDR3 amino acids: CASAIGTPPVPQHF. Here the CDR3 DNA reads TGTGCCAGCGCCATAGGGACTCCTCCCGTGCCCCAGCATTTT.

This clone has a handful of counts. The J gene is TRBJ1-3, the V gene TRBV6-5; D might be TRBD1 (5 bases). Trimming took off 4 bases at V and 1 base at J, with 8 bases between the two ends. This CDR3 spans 14 amino acids. CDR1 is MNHEY and CDR2 is SVGAGI in the germline V gene. The CDR3 coding sequence is TGTGCCAGCAGTTCCCAGGGTTCTGGAAACACCATATATTTT. This gives the protein CASSSQGSGNTIYF.

J is TRBJ2-7 and V is TRBV27, with 7 positions matching TRBD2. Per germline, CDR1 MNHEY and CDR2 SMNVEV (reference sequence). The CDR3 length is 15 residues. V dropped 4 bases and J dropped 0; count of bases not matched to a gene: 6. The DNA of the CDR3 is TGTGCCAGCAGTTCGGCCGGGACTACCTCCTACGAGCAGTACTTC. It specifies CASSSAGTTSYEQYF.

The chain is built from TRBV5-8 and TRBJ1-5, with a weak D call TRBD1 (5 bases). CDR1 and CDR2 from the germline V gene are SGHTS and YDEGEE. Trimming pared 4 bases from V and 3 bases from J, leaving 14 bases between. CDR3 length: 15 residues. DNA of the CDR3: TGTGCCAGCAGCCCCGACAGCGTCTCCAATCAGCCCCAGCATTTT. It specifies CASSPDSVSNQPQHF.

This clone was detected once. The chain uses TRBV5-1 and TRBJ1-2, with D possibly matching TRBD1 (6 bases). V gave up 4 bases and J gave up 1 base, with 11 bases separating them. Germline-derived CDR1 and CDR2 are SGHRS and YFSETQ. There are 14 residues in the CDR3. The CDR3 sequence: CASSHDRYNYGYTF. The CDR3 bases are TGCGCCAGCAGCCACGACAGGTATAACTATGGCTACACCTTC.

As DNA, the CDR3 is TGTGCCACCGCGGAGGCCGTGGAATACGAGCAGTACTTC. It is translated as CATAEAVEYEQYF. The rearrangement links TRBV6-5 to TRBJ2-7; weak D call: TRBD2 (5 bases). Germline CDR1 MNHEY, CDR2 SVGAGI. The CDR3 contains 13 residues. Trimming took off 10 bases at V and 4 bases at J, with 17 bases between the two ends.

This chain links TRBV27 with TRBJ1-1; 7 nucleotides line up with TRBD1. The V segment lost 6 bases and the J segment 3 bases; nucleotides outside the gene matches: 7. Looked up from germline, CDR1 is MNHEY and CDR2 is SMNVEV (reference sequence). The CDR3 is 14 amino acids. The CDR3 nucleotides are TGTGCCAGCAGCACGACAGGGTCGGACACTGAAGCTTTCTTT. Translated, it gives CASSTTGSDTEAFF.

The CDR3 reads CASSLDGGGAREQFF. The DNA of the CDR3 is TGTGCCAGCAGCTTAGATGGCGGGGGGGCCAGGGAGCAGTTCTTC. This sequence joins TRBV7-2 and TRBJ2-1; 9 nucleotides agree with TRBD2. CDR1 and CDR2 from the germline V gene are SGHTA and FQGNSA. Unmatched junction bases numbered 8, after V lost 1 base and J lost 10 bases. The CDR3 contains 15 residues.

The rearrangement joins TRBV4-1 to TRBJ1-2; the D gene is possibly TRBD1 (5 bases). Trimming cost V 2 bases and J 4 bases, with 17 bases left between them. Per the germline V gene, CDR1 is MGHRA and CDR2 is YSYEKL. The CDR3 has 16 amino acids. DNA of the CDR3: TGCGCCAGCAGCCAACCGACAGCTCCCGGTTCCTATGGCTACACCTTC. Amino acids: CASSQPTAPGSYGYTF.

The chain combines TRBV2 with TRBJ1-5; the match to TRBD1 covers 9 bases. Germline loops: CDR1 SNHLY, CDR2 FYNNEI. V trimming: 6 bases; J trimming: 3 bases; junction bases outside the gene matches: 9. The CDR3 has 16 amino acids. CDR3 in DNA: TGTGCCAGCAGGCGTGACAGGGGGTTTTCCAATCAGCCCCAGCATTTT. This encodes CASRRDRGFSNQPQHF.

The chain uses TRBV7-2 and TRBJ2-1, with 9 nucleotides matching TRBD1. Germline V lookup: CDR1 SGHTA, CDR2 FQGNSA. The CDR3 length is 15 residues. Germline trimming cut 6 bases from V and 1 base from J; bases unmatched to any gene: 4. CDR3 protein: CASRVQGASYNEQFF. DNA for the CDR3: TGTGCCAGCAGAGTACAGGGGGCTTCCTACAATGAGCAGTTCTTC.

The chain joins TRBV7-2 to TRBJ1-2; 7 nucleotides line up with TRBD1. Per the germline V gene, CDR1 is SGHTA and CDR2 is FQGNSA. J lost 2 bases, V lost 0 bases, and 0 bases had no gene match. The CDR3 has 14 residues. The CDR3 DNA reads TGTGCCAGCAGCTTAGCGGGACAGAACTATGGCTACACCTTC. Protein product: CASSLAGQNYGYTF.

This clone was detected only once. This sequence joins TRBV5-1 and TRBJ2-5, with D unclear. V dropped 0 bases and J dropped 0 bases, with 9 bases sitting between them. CDR1 SGHRS and CDR2 YFSETQ come from the germline V gene. The CDR3 covers 15 residues. The CDR3 region has the DNA TGCGCCAGCAGCTTGGGCCAGGCTAACCAAGAGACCCAGTACTTC. It encodes CASSLGQANQETQYF.

This chain uses TRBV11-3 with TRBJ2-3, with a tentative D call TRBD2 (6 bases). The V gene's germline CDR1 is SGHNT and CDR2 YENEEA. V was trimmed by 5 bases and J by 1 base, leaving 10 bases between them. This CDR3 region has 14 residues. The CDR3 DNA sequence: TGTGCCAGCAGCACGGGAGATGGCACAGATACGCAGTATTTT. Translating it yields CASSTGDGTDTQYF.

The gene calls are TRBV10-2 and TRBJ2-1; D possibly corresponds to TRBD1 (5 bases). The V and J ends lost 2 bases and 4 bases respectively, with 9 bases between them. The germline gives CDR1 WSHSY, CDR2 SAAADI. The CDR3 is made up of 14 amino acids. This CDR3 reads CASSESRDYNEQFF. CDR3 DNA: TGCGCCAGCAGTGAGAGCAGGGATTACAATGAGCAGTTCTTC.

The V and J genes are TRBV6-5 and TRBJ2-1, with 8 bases lining up with TRBD2. CDR1 and CDR2 (germline): MNHEY, SVGAGI. Germline trimming cut 3 bases from V and 3 bases from J; bases unmatched to any gene: 4. The CDR3 totals 15 residues. The CDR3 loop is CASSYLSGVYNEQFF. DNA of the CDR3: TGTGCCAGCAGTTATCTTAGCGGGGTCTACAATGAGCAGTTCTTC.

The chain recombines TRBV5-4 with TRBJ2-1; 7 nucleotides match TRBD1. The CDR3 has 14 amino acids. Per the germline V gene, CDR1 is SGHNT and CDR2 is YYREEE (reference sequence). J lost 7 bases, V lost 4 bases, and 8 bases had no gene match. CDR3 nucleotides: TGTGCCAGCAGCCCAGGGGGTTCGGGGAATGAGCAGTTCTTC. The encoded protein is CASSPGGSGNEQFF.

This chain uses TRBV14 with TRBJ1-1; a weak D match, TRBD1 (6 bases). CDR3 length equals 15 residues. V lost 2 bases to trimming and J lost 1 base, with 11 bases between them. From germline, CDR1 is SGHDN and CDR2 FVKESK. In DNA, the CDR3 is TGTGCCAGCAGCCAAAAAGGGGGATGGAACACTGAAGCTTTCTTT. Its translation: CASSQKGGWNTEAFF.